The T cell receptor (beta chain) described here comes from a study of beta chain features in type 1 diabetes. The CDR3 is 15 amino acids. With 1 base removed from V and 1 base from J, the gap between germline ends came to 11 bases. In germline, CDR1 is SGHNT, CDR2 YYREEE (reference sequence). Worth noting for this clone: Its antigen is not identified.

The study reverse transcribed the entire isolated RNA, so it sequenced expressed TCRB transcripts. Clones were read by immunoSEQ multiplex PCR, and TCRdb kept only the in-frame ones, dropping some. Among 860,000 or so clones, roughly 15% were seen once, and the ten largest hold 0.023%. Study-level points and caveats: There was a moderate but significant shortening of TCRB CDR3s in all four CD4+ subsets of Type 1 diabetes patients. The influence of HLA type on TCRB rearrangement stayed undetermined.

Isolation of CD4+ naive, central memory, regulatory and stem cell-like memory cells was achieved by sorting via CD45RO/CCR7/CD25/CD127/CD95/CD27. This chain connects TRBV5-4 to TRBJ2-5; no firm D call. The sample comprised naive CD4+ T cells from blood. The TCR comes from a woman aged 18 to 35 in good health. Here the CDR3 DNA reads TGTGCCAGCAGCTTGTTTAGTGGGCTCCAAGAGACCCAGTACTTC. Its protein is CASSLFSGLQETQYF.